This TCR beta chain was sequenced for a study of OX40 agonist ivuxolimab in advanced cancers. Germline values: CDR1 SEHNR, CDR2 FQNEAQ (reference sequence). This CDR3 comprises 18 residues. V lost 6 bases and J lost 5; bases outside the gene matches: 20. Sampled blood was obtained at baseline, cycle 4 day 1, and cycle 7 day 1. Clones were sequenced by immunoSEQ multiplex PCR, and TCRdb holds only the in-frame ones, with some missing. The sample carries just under 65,000 clones, roughly 89% recorded once. The receptor was derived from an adult with an advanced solid tumor such as melanoma, head and neck, liver or kidney cancer. The chain uses TRBV7-9 and TRBJ2-5; 8 nucleotides agree with TRBD1. Sequenced here: CD4+ or CD8+ T cells sorted from blood, sampled in a trial of the OX40 agonist ivuxolimab. This CDR3 is CASRGFPRRRTGWETQYF. CDR3 sequence (DNA): TGTGCCAGCAGGGGATTCCCCCGGCGTCGGACAGGGTGGGAGACCCAGTACTTC.